This record covers a single T cell receptor beta chain. The sample comes from a study of CD8 T cells in ankylosing spondylitis. CDR1 and CDR2 (germline): SQVTM, ANQGSEA. With V trimmed by 0 bases and J by 2 bases, 10 bases remained unmatched. The CDR3 has 17 amino acids. Quantitative 5'-RACE with molecular barcodes was used to make the TCR beta libraries. TCRdb passed the 5' RACE reads through MiXCR, listing each CDR3 protein once. The sample includes about 130,000 distinct CDR3 sequences, more than 5.5% of them seen just once. The sequenced sample was blood, either unsorted or a sorted T cell fraction (not recorded which). V and J are TRBV29-1 and TRBJ2-3; 8 nucleotides line up with TRBD2. The clonotype was recovered from a female donor with ankylosing spondylitis or in good health (not recorded which). CDR3 loop: CSVEDGPKRGITDTQYF. The DNA for the CDR3 is TGCAGCGTTGAAGATGGCCCCAAGCGGGGGATCACAGATACGCAGTATTTT.